This T cell receptor (beta chain) was recorded in a study of identical twins. Everyone who gave samples was a healthy Caucasian. Carrying unique molecular identifiers, the cDNA also gained a universal primer site through template switching. TCRdb analysed the 5' RACE reads with MiXCR anew, one entry per CDR3 protein. The table records 1.5 million to 2 million distinct CDR3 sequences, 25% to 35% of them present only once. Trimming left V 1 base short and J 5 bases short, with 5 bases between. Per the germline V gene, CDR1 is SEHNR and CDR2 is FQNEAQ (reference sequence). CDR3 size: 12 residues. The sample holds one count of this clonotype. Its antigen remains unknown. Study conclusions and caveats: Fewer insertions were carried by abundant cord blood beta clonotypes, but none was seen in memory repertoires.

The sequencing sample was made of cord blood. This receptor was identified in a newborn girl in good health. The genes are TRBV7-9 and TRBJ1-2, with no clear D. The CDR3 sequence: CASSLGKYGYTF. CDR3 nucleotide sequence: TGTGCCAGCAGCTTAGGCAAATATGGCTACACCTTC.